This T cell receptor beta chain was obtained from a study of PD-1 blockade in classical Hodgkin lymphoma. Trimming took 3 bases from V and 7 from J, leaving 16 bases between them. The CDR3 contains 15 residues. CDR1 is KGHSY and CDR2 is FQNENV in the germline V gene. The method was immunoSEQ multiplex PCR; TCRdb's version includes in-frame clones alone and lacks a portion of them. This sample has under 20,000 clones, with about 88% found just once. Overall study findings and caveats: There was a significant rise in CD4+ TCR diversity by C4D1, with no such rise for CD8+. Repertoire differences lack defined causes, possibly disease activity or prior therapy.

Concerning this clone itself: Its antigen is undetermined.

Relapses following autologous stem cell transplantation were seen in all patients, with brentuximab vedotin exposure varying. V usage is TRBV16 and J usage is TRBJ1-3; possible D gene TRBD1, 5 bases. Here the sequenced sample was peripheral blood mononuclear cells (PBMCs), taken at baseline. This TCR derives from a human donor with classical Hodgkin lymphoma. The CDR3 DNA follows: TGTGCCAGCAGCCACGACCAGGGCGTGAGGAACACCATATATTTT. Translated, it gives CASSHDQGVRNTIYF.